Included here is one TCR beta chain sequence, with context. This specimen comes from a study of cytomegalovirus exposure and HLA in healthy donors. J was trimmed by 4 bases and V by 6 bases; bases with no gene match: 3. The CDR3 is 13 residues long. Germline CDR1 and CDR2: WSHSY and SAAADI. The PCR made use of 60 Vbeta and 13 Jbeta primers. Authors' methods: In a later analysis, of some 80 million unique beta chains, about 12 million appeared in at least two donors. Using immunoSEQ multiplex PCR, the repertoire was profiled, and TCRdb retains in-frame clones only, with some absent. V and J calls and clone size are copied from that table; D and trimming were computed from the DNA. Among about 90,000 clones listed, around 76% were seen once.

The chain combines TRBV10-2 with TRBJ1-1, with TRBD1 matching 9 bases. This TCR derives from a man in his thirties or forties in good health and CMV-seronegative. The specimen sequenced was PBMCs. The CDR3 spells CASSRDRVTEAFF. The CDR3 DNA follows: TGCGCCAGCAGCCGGGACAGGGTCACTGAAGCTTTCTTT.